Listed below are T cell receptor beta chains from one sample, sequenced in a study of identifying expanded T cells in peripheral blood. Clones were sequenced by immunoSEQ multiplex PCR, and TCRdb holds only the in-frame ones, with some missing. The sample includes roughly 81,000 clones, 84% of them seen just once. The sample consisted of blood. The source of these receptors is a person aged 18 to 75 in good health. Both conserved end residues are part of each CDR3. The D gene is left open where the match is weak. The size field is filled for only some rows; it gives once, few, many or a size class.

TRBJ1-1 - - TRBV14 TGTGCCAGCAGCCAAGCCCGGGGACTCGGGGCTTTCTTT CASSQARGLGAFF
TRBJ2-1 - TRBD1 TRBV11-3 TGTGCCAGCAGCTTAGCGGGGACAGACAATGAGCAGTTCTTC CASSLAGTDNEQFF
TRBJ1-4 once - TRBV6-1 TGTGCCAGCAGTGAATTGGGGGAAAAACTGTTTTTT CASSELGEKLFF
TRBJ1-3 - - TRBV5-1 TGCGCCAGCAGCCCGGGCTTAGTTGGAAACACCATATATTTT CASSPGLVGNTIYF
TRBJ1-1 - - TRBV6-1 TGTGCCAGCAGACCAAAGGTGGCTCTCGACACTGAAGCTTTCTTT CASRPKVALDTEAFF
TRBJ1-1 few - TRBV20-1 TGCAGTGCTACGAAATACACTGAAGCTTTCTTT CSATKYTEAFF
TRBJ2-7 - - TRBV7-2 TGTGCCAGCAGCTTAGGGGCCGGGGCGCCTGATTACGAGCAGTACTTC CASSLGAGAPDYEQYF
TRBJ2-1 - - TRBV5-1 TGCGCCAGCAGGAGGGAAGGGCATGAGCAGTTCTTC CASRREGHEQFF
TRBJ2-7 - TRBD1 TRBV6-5 TGTGCCAGCAGTTACTCGACGGACAGGGTAAACGAGCAGTACTTC CASSYSTDRVNEQYF
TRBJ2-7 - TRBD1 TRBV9 TGTGCCAGCAGCTCAGGACAGGGCCCCCTCTACGAGCAGTACTTC CASSSGQGPLYEQYF
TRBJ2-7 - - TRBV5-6 TGTGCCAGCAGCTTTTCAGGTAGCTACGAGCAGTACTTC CASSFSGSYEQYF
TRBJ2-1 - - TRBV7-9 TGTGCCAGCAGCTTAAGTACGACATACAATGAGCAGTTCTTC CASSLSTTYNEQFF
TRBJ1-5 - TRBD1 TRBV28 TGTGCCAGCAGTTTATCAATACAGGGGTATAGCAATCAGCCCCAGCATTTT CASSLSIQGYSNQPQHF
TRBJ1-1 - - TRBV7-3 TGTGCCAGCAGCCGAGTCGGGGGCACTGAAGCTTTCTTT CASSRVGGTEAFF
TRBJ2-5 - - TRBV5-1 TGCGCCAGCAGCTTGGAGGGTTGGAGAGAAGAGACCCAGTACTTC CASSLEGWREETQYF
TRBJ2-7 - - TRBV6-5 TGTGCCAGCAGCTTCTCCGAGGGGTACGAGCAGTACTTC CASSFSEGYEQYF
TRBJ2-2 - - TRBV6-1 TGTGCCAGCAGTGAAATTCCGGCACTGTTGGCCGGGGAGCTGTTTTTT CASSEIPALLAGELFF
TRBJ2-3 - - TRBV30 TGTGCCTGGGGGGGCGGAGCGACAGATACGCAGTATTTT CAWGGGATDTQYF
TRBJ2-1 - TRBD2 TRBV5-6 TGTGCCAGCACCTCCGGGACTAGGTACAATGAGCAGTTCTTC CASTSGTRYNEQFF
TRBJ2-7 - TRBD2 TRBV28 TGTGCCAGCAGTTTAGCGGGGGGACTAGCGGGAGGGGAGCAGTACTTC CASSLAGGLAGGEQYF
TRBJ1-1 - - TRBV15 TGTGCCACCAGCATTGTAGTGAACACTGAAGCTTTCTTT CATSIVVNTEAFF
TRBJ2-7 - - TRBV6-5 TGTGCCAGCAGTTTGGAAGGCCCGGTCTCCTACGAGCAGTACTTC CASSLEGPVSYEQYF
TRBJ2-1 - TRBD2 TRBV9 TGTGCCAGCAGCGTAGAACTTGCGGGGGGCCACAATGAGCAGTTCTTC CASSVELAGGHNEQFF
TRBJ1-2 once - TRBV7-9 TGTGCCAGCAGCCGAGGGACTGTCTATGGCTACACCTTC CASSRGTVYGYTF
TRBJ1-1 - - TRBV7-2 TGTGCCAGCAGCTTGATGGGACAGAACACTGAAGCTTTCTTT CASSLMGQNTEAFF
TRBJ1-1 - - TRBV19 TGTGCCAGTAGTATCTTGTCGGGTCCGATGAACACTGAAGCTTTCTTT CASSILSGPMNTEAFF
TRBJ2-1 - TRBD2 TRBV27 TGTGCCAGCAGTCCCTCTAGCGGGAGGACCTACAATGAGCAGTTCTTC CASSPSSGRTYNEQFF
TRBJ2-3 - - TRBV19 TGTGCCAGTAGTATCGCGGTCGGCAGGGGAGATACGCAGTATTTT CASSIAVGRGDTQYF
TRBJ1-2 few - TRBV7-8 TGTGCCAGCCCACCGTCCACCTTC CASPPSTF
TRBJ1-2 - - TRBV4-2 TGTGCCAGCAGCCAAGCAGGGGTCGGCTACACCTTC CASSQAGVGYTF